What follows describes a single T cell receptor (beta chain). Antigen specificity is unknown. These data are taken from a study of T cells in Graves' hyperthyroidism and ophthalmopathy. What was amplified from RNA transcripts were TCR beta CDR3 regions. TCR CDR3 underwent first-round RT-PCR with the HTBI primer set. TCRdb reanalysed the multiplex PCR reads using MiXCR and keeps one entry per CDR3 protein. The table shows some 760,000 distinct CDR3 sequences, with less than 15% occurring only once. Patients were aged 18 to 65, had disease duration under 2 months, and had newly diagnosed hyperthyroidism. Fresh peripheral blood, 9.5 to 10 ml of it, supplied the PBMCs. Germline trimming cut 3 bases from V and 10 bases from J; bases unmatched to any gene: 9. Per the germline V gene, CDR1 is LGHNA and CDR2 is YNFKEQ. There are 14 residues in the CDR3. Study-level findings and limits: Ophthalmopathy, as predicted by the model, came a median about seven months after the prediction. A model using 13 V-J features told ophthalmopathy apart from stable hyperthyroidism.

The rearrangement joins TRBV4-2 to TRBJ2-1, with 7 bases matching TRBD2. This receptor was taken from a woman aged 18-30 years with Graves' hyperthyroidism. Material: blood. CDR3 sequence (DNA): TGTGCCAGCAGCCACGATATAGGGAGGGCCGAGCAGTTCTTC. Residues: CASSHDIGRAEQFF.